This T cell receptor beta chain was recovered during a study of T-cell reconstitution after alpha-beta-depleted transplantation in children. Findings and limits, study-wide: T-cell numbers and diversity one year post-transplant derived largely from freshly generated T cells. At around two months after transplant, the alpha-beta T cells were reportedly derived from several hundred expanded clones that came from non-depleted graft cells.

In its sample, this clonotype was seen a few times. Antigen: not known. Trimming cost V 1 base and J 2 bases; bases outside gene matches: 5. There are 16 residues in the CDR3. CDR1 and CDR2 (germline): SGHDN, FVKESK. The authors prepared the TCRbeta library with unique molecular identifiers. A single record per CDR3 protein comes from TCRdb applying MiXCR to the PCR reads. The data contain approximately 1,000,000 distinct CDR3 sequences, roughly 29% of them singletons. The rearrangement links TRBV14 to TRBJ2-3, with TRBD2 matching 8 bases. This TCR came from a boy under two years old who had a stem cell transplant for SCID, so the T cells may come from the graft donor. The material sequenced was PBMCs, mostly from graft donor cells, taken 360 days after TCRalphabeta/CD19-depleted stem cell transplant. CDR3 in DNA: TGTGCCAGCAGCCAAGGACTAGCGAGATTCACAGATACGCAGTATTTT. The encoded protein is CASSQGLARFTDTQYF.